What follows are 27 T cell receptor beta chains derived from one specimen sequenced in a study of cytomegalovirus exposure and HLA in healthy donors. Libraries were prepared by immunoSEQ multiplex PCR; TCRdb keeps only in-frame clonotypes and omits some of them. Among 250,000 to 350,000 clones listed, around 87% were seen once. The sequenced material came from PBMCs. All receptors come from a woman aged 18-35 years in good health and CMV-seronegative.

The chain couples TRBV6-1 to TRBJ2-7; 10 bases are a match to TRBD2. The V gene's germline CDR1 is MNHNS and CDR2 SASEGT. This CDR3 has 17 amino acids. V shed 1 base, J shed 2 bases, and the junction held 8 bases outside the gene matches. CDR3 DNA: TGTGCCAGCAGTGAAGGGAGCCTAGCGGGAGTCCCCTACGAGCAGTACTTC. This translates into CASSEGSLAGVPYEQYF.

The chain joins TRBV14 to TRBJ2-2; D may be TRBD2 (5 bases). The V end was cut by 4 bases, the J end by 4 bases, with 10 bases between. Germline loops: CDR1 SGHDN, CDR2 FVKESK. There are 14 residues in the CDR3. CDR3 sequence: CASSPTTVTGELFF. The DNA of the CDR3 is TGTGCCAGCAGCCCGACTACCGTCACCGGGGAGCTGTTTTTT. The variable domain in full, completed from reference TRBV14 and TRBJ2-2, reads EAGVTQFPSHSVIEKGQTVTLRCDPISGHDNLYWYRRVMGKEIKFLLHFVKESKQDESGMPNNRFLAERTGGTYSTLKVQPAELEDSGVYFCASSPTTVTGELFFGEGSRLTVL.

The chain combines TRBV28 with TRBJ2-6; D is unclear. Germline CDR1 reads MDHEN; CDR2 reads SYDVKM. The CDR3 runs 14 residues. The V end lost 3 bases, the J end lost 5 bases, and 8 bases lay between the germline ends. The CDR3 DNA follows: TGTGCCAGCAGTTTTCAGGTCAGGGCCAACGTCCTGACTTTC. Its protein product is CASSFQVRANVLTF.

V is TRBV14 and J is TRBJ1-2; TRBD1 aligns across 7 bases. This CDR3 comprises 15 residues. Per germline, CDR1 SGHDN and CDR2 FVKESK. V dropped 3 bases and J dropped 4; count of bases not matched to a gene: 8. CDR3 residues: CASSQTGTEIYGYTF. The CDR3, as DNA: TGTGCCAGCAGCCAGACCGGGACAGAGATCTATGGCTACACCTTC. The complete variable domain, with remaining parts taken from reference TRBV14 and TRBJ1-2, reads EAGVTQFPSHSVIEKGQTVTLRCDPISGHDNLYWYRRVMGKEIKFLLHFVKESKQDESGMPNNRFLAERTGGTYSTLKVQPAELEDSGVYFCASSQTGTEIYGYTFGSGTRLTVV.

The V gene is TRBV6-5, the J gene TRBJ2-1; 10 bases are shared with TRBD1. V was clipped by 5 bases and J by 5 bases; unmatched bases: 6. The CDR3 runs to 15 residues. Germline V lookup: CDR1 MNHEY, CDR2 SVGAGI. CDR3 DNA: TGTGCCAGCAGTCCGGGACAGGGGATAAACAATGAGCAGTTCTTC. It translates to CASSPGQGINNEQFF.

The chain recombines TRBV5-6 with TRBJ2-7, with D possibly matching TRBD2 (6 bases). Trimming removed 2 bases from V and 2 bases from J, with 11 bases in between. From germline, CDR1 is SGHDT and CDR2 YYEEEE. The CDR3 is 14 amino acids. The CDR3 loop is CASSFAGTAYEQYF. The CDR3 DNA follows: TGTGCCAGCAGCTTCGCGGGAACCGCCTACGAGCAGTACTTC.

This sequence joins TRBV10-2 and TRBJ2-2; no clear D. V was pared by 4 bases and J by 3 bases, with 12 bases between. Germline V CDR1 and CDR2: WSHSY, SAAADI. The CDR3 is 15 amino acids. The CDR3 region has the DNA TGCGCCAGCAGTGCTACCACGAGTTACACCGGGGAGCTGTTTTTT. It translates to CASSATTSYTGELFF.

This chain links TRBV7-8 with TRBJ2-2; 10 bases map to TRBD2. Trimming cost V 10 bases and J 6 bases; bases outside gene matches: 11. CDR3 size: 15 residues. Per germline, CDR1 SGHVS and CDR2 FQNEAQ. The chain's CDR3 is CATRPSGRTPGELFF. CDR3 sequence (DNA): TGTGCCACCAGACCTAGCGGGAGAACCCCCGGGGAGCTGTTTTTT.

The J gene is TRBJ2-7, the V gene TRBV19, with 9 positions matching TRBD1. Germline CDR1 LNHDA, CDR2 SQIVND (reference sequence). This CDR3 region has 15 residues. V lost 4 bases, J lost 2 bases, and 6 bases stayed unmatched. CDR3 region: CASSTRTGVAYEQYF. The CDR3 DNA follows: TGTGCCAGTAGTACCCGGACAGGGGTTGCCTACGAGCAGTACTTC.

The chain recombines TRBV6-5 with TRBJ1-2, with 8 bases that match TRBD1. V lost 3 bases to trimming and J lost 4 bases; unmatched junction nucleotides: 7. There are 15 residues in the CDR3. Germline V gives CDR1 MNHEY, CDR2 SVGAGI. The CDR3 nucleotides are TGTGCCAGCAGTTATTCCGGGACAGGTGTCTATGGCTACACCTTC. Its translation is CASSYSGTGVYGYTF.

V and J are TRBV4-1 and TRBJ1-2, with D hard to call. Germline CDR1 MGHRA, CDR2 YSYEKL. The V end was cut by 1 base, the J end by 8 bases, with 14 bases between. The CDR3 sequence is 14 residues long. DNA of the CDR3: TGCGCCAGCAGCCAAGGCGGCGGCTCGGGAGGCTACACCTTC. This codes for CASSQGGGSGGYTF.

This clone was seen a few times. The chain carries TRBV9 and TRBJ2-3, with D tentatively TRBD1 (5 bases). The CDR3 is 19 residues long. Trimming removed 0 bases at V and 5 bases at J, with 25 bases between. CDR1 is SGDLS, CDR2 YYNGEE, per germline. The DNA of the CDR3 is TGTGCCAGCAGCGTAGCTTCCTTTAAAGCACTACTTACAGGAGATACGCAGTATTTT. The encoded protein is CASSVASFKALLTGDTQYF.

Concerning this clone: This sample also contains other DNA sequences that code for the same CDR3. The CDR3 DNA follows: TGTGCCAGCAGCGTAGTAGCGGGAGTATCCAATGAGCAGTTCTTC. It is translated as CASSVVAGVSNEQFF. The rearrangement links TRBV9 to TRBJ2-1; 9 bases are shared with TRBD2. The CDR3 covers 15 residues. V shed 0 bases and J 6 bases; nucleotides not matched to a gene: 4. From germline, CDR1 is SGDLS and CDR2 YYNGEE.

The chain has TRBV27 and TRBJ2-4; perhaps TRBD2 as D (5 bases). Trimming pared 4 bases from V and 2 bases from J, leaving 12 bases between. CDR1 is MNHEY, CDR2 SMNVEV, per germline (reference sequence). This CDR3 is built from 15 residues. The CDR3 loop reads CASSYASSSKNIQYF. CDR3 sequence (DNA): TGTGCCAGCAGTTACGCTAGCTCGTCCAAAAACATTCAGTACTTC.

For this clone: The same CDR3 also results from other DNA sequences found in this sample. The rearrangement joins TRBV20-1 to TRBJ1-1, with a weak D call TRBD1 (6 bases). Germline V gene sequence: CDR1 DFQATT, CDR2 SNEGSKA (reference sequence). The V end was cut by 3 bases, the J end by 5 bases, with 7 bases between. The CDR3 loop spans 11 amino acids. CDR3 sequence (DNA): TGCAGTGCTAGGCAGGGGACTGAAGCTTTCTTT. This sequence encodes CSARQGTEAFF.

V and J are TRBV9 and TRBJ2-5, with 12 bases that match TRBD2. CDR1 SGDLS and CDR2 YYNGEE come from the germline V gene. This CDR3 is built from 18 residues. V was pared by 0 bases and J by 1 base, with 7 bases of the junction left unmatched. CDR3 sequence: CASSVGPSGREFQETQYF. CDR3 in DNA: TGTGCCAGCAGCGTAGGTCCTAGCGGGAGGGAATTCCAAGAGACCCAGTACTTC. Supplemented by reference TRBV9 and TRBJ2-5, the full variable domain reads DSGVTQTPKHLITATGQRVTLRCSPRSGDLSVYWYQQSLDQGLQFLIQYYNGEERAKGNILERFSAQQFPDLHSELNLSSLELGDSALYFCASSVGPSGREFQETQYFGPGTRLLVL.

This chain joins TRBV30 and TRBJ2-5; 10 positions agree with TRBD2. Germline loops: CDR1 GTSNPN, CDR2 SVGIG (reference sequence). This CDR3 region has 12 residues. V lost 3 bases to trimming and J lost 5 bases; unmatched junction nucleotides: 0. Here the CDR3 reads CAWRAGGETQYF. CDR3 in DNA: TGTGCCTGGAGAGCGGGGGGGGAGACCCAGTACTTC.

CDR3 in DNA: TGTGCCAGCAGCTTAGCACCGGTTAGCTCTGGAAACACCATATATTTT. Protein sequence: CASSLAPVSSGNTIYF. The chain recombines TRBV7-2 with TRBJ1-3; D is uncertain. Germline-derived CDR1 and CDR2 are SGHTA and FQGNSA. The germline V and J ends were trimmed by 0 bases and 0 bases, with 9 bases remaining between them. There are 16 residues in the CDR3.

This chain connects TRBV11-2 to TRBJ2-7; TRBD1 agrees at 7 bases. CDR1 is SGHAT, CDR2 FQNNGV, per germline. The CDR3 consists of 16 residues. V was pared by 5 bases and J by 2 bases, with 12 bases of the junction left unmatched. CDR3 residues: CASSIAGTAIPYEQYF. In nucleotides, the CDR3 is TGTGCCAGCAGCATAGCCGGGACAGCAATCCCCTACGAGCAGTACTTC.

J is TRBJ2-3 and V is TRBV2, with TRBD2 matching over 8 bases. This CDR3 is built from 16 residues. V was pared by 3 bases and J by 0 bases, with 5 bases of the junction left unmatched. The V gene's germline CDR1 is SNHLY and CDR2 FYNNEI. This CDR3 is CASSDLAGYSTDTQYF. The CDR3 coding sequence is TGTGCCAGCAGTGACCTAGCGGGCTATAGCACAGATACGCAGTATTTT.

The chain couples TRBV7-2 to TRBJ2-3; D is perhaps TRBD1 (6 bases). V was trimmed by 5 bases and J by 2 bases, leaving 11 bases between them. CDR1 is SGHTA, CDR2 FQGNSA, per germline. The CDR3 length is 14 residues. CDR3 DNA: TGTGCCAGCAGCCATTGGGACAACACAGATACGCAGTATTTT. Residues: CASSHWDNTDTQYF.

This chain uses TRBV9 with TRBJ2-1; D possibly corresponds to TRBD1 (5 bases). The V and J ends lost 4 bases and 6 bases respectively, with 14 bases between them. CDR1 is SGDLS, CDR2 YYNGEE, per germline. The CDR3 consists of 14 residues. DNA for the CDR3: TGTGCCAGCAGCCGCTACCAGGGTTTCAATGAGCAGTTCTTC. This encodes CASSRYQGFNEQFF.

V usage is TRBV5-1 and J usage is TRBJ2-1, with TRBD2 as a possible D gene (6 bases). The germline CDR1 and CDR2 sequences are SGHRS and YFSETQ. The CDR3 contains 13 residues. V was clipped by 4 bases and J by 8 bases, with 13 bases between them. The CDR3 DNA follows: TGCGCCAGCAGCCTCCGCCCGGGGGATGAGCAGTTCTTC. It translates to CASSLRPGDEQFF.

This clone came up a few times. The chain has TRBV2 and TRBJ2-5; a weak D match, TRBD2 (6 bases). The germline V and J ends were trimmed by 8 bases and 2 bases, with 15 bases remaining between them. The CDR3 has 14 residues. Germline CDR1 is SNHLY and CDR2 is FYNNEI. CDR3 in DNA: TGTGCCAGCGGAGGGCTAACGCCTCAAGAGACCCAGTACTTC. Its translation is CASGGLTPQETQYF.

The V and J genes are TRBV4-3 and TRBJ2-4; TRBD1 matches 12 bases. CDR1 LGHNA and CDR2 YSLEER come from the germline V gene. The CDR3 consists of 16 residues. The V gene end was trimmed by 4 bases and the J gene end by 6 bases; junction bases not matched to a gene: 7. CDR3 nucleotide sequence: TGCGCCAGCAGCCCGGGGGGACAGGGGGCGGGAAACATTCAGTACTTC. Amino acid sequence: CASSPGGQGAGNIQYF.

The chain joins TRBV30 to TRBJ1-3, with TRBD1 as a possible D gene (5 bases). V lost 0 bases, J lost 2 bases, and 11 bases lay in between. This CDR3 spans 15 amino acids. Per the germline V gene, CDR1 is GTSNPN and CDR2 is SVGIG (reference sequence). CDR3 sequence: CAWSVKAGPGNTIYF. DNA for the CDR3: TGTGCCTGGAGTGTAAAGGCAGGGCCTGGAAACACCATATATTTT.

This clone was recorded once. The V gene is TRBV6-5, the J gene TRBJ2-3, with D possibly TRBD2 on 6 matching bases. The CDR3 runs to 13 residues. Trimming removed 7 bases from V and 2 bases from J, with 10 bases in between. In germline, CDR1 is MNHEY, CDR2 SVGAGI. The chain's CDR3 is CASTSGDTDTQYF. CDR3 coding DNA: TGTGCCAGCACCTCGGGGGACACAGATACGCAGTATTTT.